These 17 T cell receptor beta chains share one sample of origin, sequenced in a study of CD4+ T cells in melanoma. The repertoire was sequenced with immunoSEQ multiplex PCR; TCRdb's copy has only in-frame clones and lacks some. The sample shows some 150,000 clones, 80% to 95% of them seen only once. Receptors originate from a human donor with melanoma.

The chain uses TRBV19 and TRBJ2-7; 11 positions agree with TRBD2. CDR3 size: 13 residues. Germline V lookup: CDR1 LNHDA, CDR2 SQIVND (reference sequence). With 8 bases clipped from V and 2 bases from J, the junction kept 2 bases outside the gene matches. CDR3 loop: CASRLAGTYEQYF. DNA of the CDR3: TGTGCCAGTCGACTAGCGGGGACCTACGAGCAGTACTTC.

DNA of the CDR3: TGTGCCTGGATCCCACCCTATGGGGGGGCGAACACTGAAGCTTTCTTT. Translated, it gives CAWIPPYGGANTEAFF. V gene TRBV30 combines with J gene TRBJ1-1; maybe TRBD1 (6 bases). The CDR3 runs to 16 residues. Deletions cut 4 bases from V and 1 base from J, with 19 bases between. The germline V gene encodes CDR1 GTSNPN and CDR2 SVGIG (reference sequence).

The chain couples TRBV29-1 to TRBJ2-1; possibly TRBD2 for D (6 bases). The CDR3 spans 12 residues. V was pared by 6 bases and J by 10 bases, with 16 bases between. Germline V gene sequence: CDR1 SQVTM, CDR2 ANQGSEA. CDR3 residues: CSVWRVGGEQFF. For the CDR3, the DNA is TGCAGCGTATGGCGGGTTGGGGGGGAGCAGTTCTTC.

The chain combines TRBV5-1 with TRBJ2-3, with a tentative D call TRBD2 (5 bases). Trimming shortened V by 0 bases and J by 2 bases, and 7 bases separated the two germline ends. Germline loops: CDR1 SGHRS, CDR2 YFSETQ. The CDR3 runs to 14 residues. Here the CDR3 DNA reads TGCGCCAGCAGCTTGGGGGGAGTCACAGATACGCAGTATTTT. Translation: CASSLGGVTDTQYF.

V is TRBV7-8 and J is TRBJ2-3, with 12 bases fitting TRBD2. There are 16 residues in the CDR3. V lost 3 bases to trimming and J lost 7 bases; unmatched junction nucleotides: 8. The germline V gene encodes CDR1 SGHVS and CDR2 FQNEAQ. This CDR3 is CASSLNPSGGANTQYF. The CDR3 DNA is TGTGCCAGCAGCTTGAATCCTAGCGGGGGGGCAAATACGCAGTATTTT.

The chain links TRBV19 to TRBJ2-7, with D perhaps TRBD1 (6 bases). The CDR3 is 15 amino acids. The germline gives CDR1 LNHDA, CDR2 SQIVND (reference sequence). Deletions cut 5 bases from V and 6 bases from J, with 20 bases between. The CDR3 reads CASSSQGNWGSEQYF. CDR3 nucleotides: TGTGCCAGTAGTTCCCAGGGGAACTGGGGCTCCGAGCAGTACTTC.

The V gene is TRBV5-5, the J gene TRBJ2-1; D gene uncertain. Germline CDR1 SGHKS, CDR2 YYEKEE (reference sequence). The V gene lost 0 bases and the J gene lost 7 bases, with 17 bases spanning the gap. The CDR3 covers 16 residues. CDR3 nucleotide sequence: TGTGCCAGCAGCTTGGGACTCTCAGCCCTCTTGAATGAGCAGTTCTTC. It specifies CASSLGLSALLNEQFF.

The rearrangement links TRBV5-1 to TRBJ2-3, with D hard to call. Germline V gene data show CDR1 as SGHRS and CDR2 as YFSETQ. This CDR3 is built from 14 residues. The V and J ends lost 5 bases and 0 bases respectively, with 10 bases between them. The CDR3, as DNA: TGCGCCAGCAGTGCCGTTTCTAGCACAGATACGCAGTATTTT. This translates into CASSAVSSTDTQYF.

This chain connects TRBV5-1 to TRBJ2-4; either TRBD1 or TRBD2 may fit D (5 bases each). The V gene's germline CDR1 is SGHRS and CDR2 YFSETQ. Between the trimmed V and J ends, which lost 7 bases and 3 bases, there was a span of 23 bases. The CDR3 contains 17 residues. The CDR3 coding sequence is TGCGCCAGCCACCGGGGCGGTGCAGGGAACGGCAAAAACATTCAGTACTTC. Translating gives CASHRGGAGNGKNIQYF. The full variable domain, in which reference TRBV5-1 and TRBJ2-4 provide the parts outside the CDR3, is KAGVTQTPRYLIKTRGQQVTLSCSPISGHRSVSWYQQTPGQGLQFLFEYFSETQRNKGNFPGRFSGRQFSNSRSEMNVSTLELGDSALYLCASHRGGAGNGKNIQYFGAGTRLSVL.

In this sample, this clone turned up a few times. J is TRBJ2-5 and V is TRBV7-9, with 9 bases lining up with TRBD1. The CDR3 has 17 amino acids. V shed 3 bases, J shed 5 bases, and the junction held 13 bases outside the gene matches. From germline, CDR1 is SEHNR and CDR2 FQNEAQ (reference sequence). The CDR3: CASSLARTGEVMETQYF. DNA of the CDR3: TGTGCCAGCAGCTTGGCCCGGACAGGGGAGGTGATGGAGACCCAGTACTTC.

The chain couples TRBV5-1 to TRBJ2-7; 7 bases fit TRBD1. This CDR3 comprises 15 residues. Germline lookup yields CDR1 SGHRS and CDR2 YFSETQ. Unmatched junction bases numbered 9, after V lost 4 bases and J lost 2 bases. CDR3 nucleotides: TGCGCCAGCAGCCGCGAGTGGACAGGCCCCTACGAGCAGTACTTC. This encodes CASSREWTGPYEQYF.

This clone appeared a few times. This rearrangement joins TRBV30 to TRBJ1-4; 8 nucleotides match TRBD1. The CDR3 spans 14 residues. The V gene end was trimmed by 3 bases and the J gene end by 9 bases; junction bases not matched to a gene: 9. Looked up from germline, CDR1 is GTSNPN and CDR2 is SVGIG (reference sequence). CDR3 region: CAWSQDRAGKKLFF. DNA of the CDR3: TGTGCCTGGAGCCAGGACAGGGCGGGGAAAAAACTGTTTTTT.

This sequence joins TRBV5-1 and TRBJ2-1; D remains ambiguous. Trimming stripped 2 bases from V and 6 bases from J, with 15 bases between. The length of the CDR3 is 15 residues. Germline V gives CDR1 SGHRS, CDR2 YFSETQ. In DNA, the CDR3 is TGCGCCAGCAGCTTAACAGTGGGGATGTCCAATGAGCAGTTCTTC. Amino acids: CASSLTVGMSNEQFF.

The rearrangement links TRBV5-4 to TRBJ1-6; D not certain. The CDR3 has 12 residues. The V end lost 4 bases, the J end lost 6 bases, and 5 bases lay between the germline ends. Germline V gives CDR1 SGHNT, CDR2 YYREEE (reference sequence). This CDR3 reads CASSERNSPLHF. CDR3 sequence (DNA): TGTGCCAGCAGCGAGCGTAATTCACCCCTCCACTTT.

The chain combines TRBV5-4 with TRBJ1-5, with a possible D match to TRBD1 (6 bases). The CDR3 spans 17 residues. Trimming removed 0 bases at V and 15 bases at J, with 28 bases between. Germline values: CDR1 SGHNT, CDR2 YYREEE (reference sequence). In DNA form, the CDR3 reads TGTGCCAGCAGCTTGGATTATGGCGGACGAAAGAATAAGGGGGGGCATTTT. It encodes CASSLDYGGRKNKGGHF.

The CDR3 region is CSVERDYEQYF. For the CDR3, the DNA is TGCAGCGTTGAAAGGGACTACGAGCAGTACTTC. The chain carries TRBV29-1 and TRBJ2-7; D is undetermined. The CDR3 contains 11 residues. Germline CDR1 SQVTM, CDR2 ANQGSEA. V shed 2 bases and J shed 3 bases, with 5 bases lying between them.

CDR3 sequence (DNA): TGCGCCAGCAGGCTACGCGAGAACACCGGGGAGCTGTTTTTT. Translation gives CASRLRENTGELFF. This rearrangement joins TRBV5-1 to TRBJ2-2; D call uncertain. Trimming took 5 bases from V and 1 from J, leaving 9 bases between them. Germline values: CDR1 SGHRS, CDR2 YFSETQ. There are 14 residues in the CDR3.